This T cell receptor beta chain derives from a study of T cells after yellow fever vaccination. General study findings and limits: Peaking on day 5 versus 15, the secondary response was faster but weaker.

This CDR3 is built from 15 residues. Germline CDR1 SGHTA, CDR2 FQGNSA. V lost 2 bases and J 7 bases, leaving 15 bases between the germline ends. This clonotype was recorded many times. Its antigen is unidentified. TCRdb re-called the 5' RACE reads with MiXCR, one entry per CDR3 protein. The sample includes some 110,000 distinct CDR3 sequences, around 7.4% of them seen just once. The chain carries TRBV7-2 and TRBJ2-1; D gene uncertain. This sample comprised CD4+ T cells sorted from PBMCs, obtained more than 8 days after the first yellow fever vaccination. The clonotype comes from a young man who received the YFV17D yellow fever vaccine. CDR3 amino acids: CASSLNWPLWNEQFF. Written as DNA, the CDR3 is TGTGCCAGCAGCTTAAATTGGCCCCTTTGGAATGAGCAGTTCTTC.